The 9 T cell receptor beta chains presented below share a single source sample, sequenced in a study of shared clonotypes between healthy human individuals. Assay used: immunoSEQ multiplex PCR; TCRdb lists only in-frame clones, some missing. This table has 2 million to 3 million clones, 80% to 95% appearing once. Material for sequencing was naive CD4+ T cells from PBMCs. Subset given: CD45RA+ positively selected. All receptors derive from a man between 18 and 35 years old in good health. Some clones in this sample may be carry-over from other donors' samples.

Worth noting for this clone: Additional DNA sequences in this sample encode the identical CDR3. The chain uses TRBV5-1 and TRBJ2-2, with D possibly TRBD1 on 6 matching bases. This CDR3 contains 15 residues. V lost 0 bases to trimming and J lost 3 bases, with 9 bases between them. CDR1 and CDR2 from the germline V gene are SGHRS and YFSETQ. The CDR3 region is CASSLGDTYTGELFF. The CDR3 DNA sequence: TGCGCCAGCAGCTTGGGGGACACTTACACCGGGGAGCTGTTTTTT.

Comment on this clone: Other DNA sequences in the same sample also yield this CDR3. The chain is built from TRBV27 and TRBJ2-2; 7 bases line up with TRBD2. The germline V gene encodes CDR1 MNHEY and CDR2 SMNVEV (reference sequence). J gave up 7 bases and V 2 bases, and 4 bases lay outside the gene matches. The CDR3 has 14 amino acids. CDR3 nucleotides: TGTGCCAGCAGTTTAAGGGGAGGGAGCGGGGAGCTGTTTTTT. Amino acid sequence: CASSLRGGSGELFF.

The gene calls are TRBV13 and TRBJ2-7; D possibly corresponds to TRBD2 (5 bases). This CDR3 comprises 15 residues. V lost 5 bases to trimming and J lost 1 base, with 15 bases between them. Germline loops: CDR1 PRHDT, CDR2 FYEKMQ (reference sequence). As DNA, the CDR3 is TGTGCCAGCAGCCCCCCGGGATTACGATCCTACGAGCAGTACTTC. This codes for CASSPPGLRSYEQYF.

The CDR3 protein is CASSVGGLASTEQFF. CDR3 nucleotide sequence: TGTGCCAGCAGCGTAGGTGGGCTAGCCTCGACTGAGCAGTTCTTC. The V and J genes are TRBV9 and TRBJ2-1; D may be TRBD2 (5 bases). V shed 0 bases and J shed 9 bases, with 16 bases lying between them. The CDR3 runs 15 residues. Per the germline V gene, CDR1 is SGDLS and CDR2 is YYNGEE.

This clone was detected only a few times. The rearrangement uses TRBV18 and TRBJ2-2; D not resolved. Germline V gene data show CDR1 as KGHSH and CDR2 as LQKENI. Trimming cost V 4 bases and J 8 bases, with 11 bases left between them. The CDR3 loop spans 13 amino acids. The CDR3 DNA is TGTGCCAGCTCACTCCAAGTAGGAGGGGAGCTGTTTTTT. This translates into CASSLQVGGELFF.

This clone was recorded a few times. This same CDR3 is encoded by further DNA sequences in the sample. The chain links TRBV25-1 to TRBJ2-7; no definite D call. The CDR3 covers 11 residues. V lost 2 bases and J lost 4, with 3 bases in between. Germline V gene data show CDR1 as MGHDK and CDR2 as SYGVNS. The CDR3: CASSEGYEQYF. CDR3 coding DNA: TGTGCCAGCAGTGAAGGGTACGAGCAGTACTTC.

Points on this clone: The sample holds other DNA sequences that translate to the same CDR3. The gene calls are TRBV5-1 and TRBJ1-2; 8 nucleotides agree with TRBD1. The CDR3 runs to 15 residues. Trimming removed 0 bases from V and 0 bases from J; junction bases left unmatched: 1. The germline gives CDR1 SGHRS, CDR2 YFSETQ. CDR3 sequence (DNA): TGCGCCAGCAGCTTGGCAGGGGGCTCTAACTATGGCTACACCTTC. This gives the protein CASSLAGGSNYGYTF.

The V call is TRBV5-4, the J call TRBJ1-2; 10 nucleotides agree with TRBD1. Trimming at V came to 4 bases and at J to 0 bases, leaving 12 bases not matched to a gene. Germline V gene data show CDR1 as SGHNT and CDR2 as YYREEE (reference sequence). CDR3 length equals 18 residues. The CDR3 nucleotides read TGTGCCAGCAGCCCGAGTCCCCGGGACAGGGGATCTAACTATGGCTACACCTTC. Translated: CASSPSPRDRGSNYGYTF.

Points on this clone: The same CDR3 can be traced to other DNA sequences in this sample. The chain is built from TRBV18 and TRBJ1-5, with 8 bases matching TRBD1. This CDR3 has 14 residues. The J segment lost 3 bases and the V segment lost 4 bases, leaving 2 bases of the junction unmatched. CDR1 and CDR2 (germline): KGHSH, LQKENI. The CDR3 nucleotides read TGTGCCAGCTCACGACAGGGGCTCAATCAGCCCCAGCATTTT. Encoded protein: CASSRQGLNQPQHF.